This is a list of T cell receptor beta chains from one sample in a study of spatial heterogeneity in lung cancer. TCRdb used MiXCR to reprocess the 5' RACE reads, holding one entry per CDR3 protein. This sample has 20,000 to 30,000 distinct CDR3 sequences, with roughly 9.7% found just once. This specimen was PBMCs, taken at follow-up. The receptors derive from a male donor with early-stage non-small cell lung cancer. Both conserved end residues are part of each CDR3. D genes are given only for firm matches. Size is stated for part of the rows, as once, few or many counts, or as a class when the clone is expanded.

>TRBV11-2|TRBJ1-5|-|many
CASSRTGNNQPQHF
TGTGCCAGCAGCCGAACAGGGAACAATCAGCCCCAGCATTTT
>TRBV6-6|TRBJ2-1|TRBD2|-
CASSYGSGGAGSNEQFF
TGTGCCAGCAGTTACGGAAGCGGGGGGGCTGGAAGCAATGAGCAGTTCTTC
>TRBV29-1|TRBJ2-5|-|-
CSVDSWGTETQYF
TGCAGCGTTGATTCCTGGGGGACCGAGACCCAGTACTTC
>TRBV7-9|TRBJ1-6|-|-
CASSFTTGNSPLHF
TGTGCCAGCAGCTTCACTACAGGAAATTCACCCCTCCACTTT
>TRBV7-9|TRBJ1-1|TRBD1|few
CASSPGQSEAFF
TGTGCCAGCAGTCCGGGACAGAGCGAGGCTTTCTTT
>TRBV4-1|TRBJ2-7|TRBD1|-
CASSYVEDRATYEQYF
TGCGCCAGCAGCTACGTGGAGGACAGGGCCACCTACGAGCAGTACTTC
>TRBV20-1|TRBJ1-5|TRBD1|-
CSASDDRGNQPQHF
TGCAGTGCTAGCGACGACAGGGGCAATCAGCCCCAGCATTTT
>TRBV2|TRBJ2-7|-|many
CASSDNIGQYF
TGTGCCAGCAGTGACAATATTGGGCAGTACTTC
>TRBV5-1|TRBJ2-7|-|many
CASSPGGSRNYEQYF
TGCGCCAGCAGCCCAGGCGGAAGCAGGAACTACGAGCAGTACTTC
>TRBV20-1|TRBJ2-5|-|many
CSATTDQETQYF
TGCAGTGCTACGACAGACCAAGAGACCCAGTACTTC
>TRBV6-2/TRBV6-3|TRBJ2-5|-|many
CASSYGGSQETQYF
TGTGCCAGCAGTTACGGGGGATCCCAAGAGACCCAGTACTTC
>TRBV27|TRBJ1-2|-|medium-sized
CASSLQGGNYGYTF
TGTGCCAGCAGTCTACAGGGAGGGAACTATGGCTACACCTTC
>TRBV7-9|TRBJ2-3|-|many
CASVATDTQYF
TGTGCCTCCGTGGCCACAGATACGCAGTATTTT
>TRBV7-8|TRBJ2-3|-|-
CASSAGGGRIVFGTQYF
TGTGCCAGCAGCGCGGGTGGGGGCAGAATAGTGTTTGGTACGCAGTATTTT
>TRBV7-2|TRBJ2-1|-|many
CASSPTGPEQFF
TGTGCCAGCAGCCCCACAGGGCCTGAGCAGTTCTTC
>TRBV5-6|TRBJ1-2|TRBD1|-
CASSHRGAYGYTF
TGTGCCAGCAGCCACAGGGGCGCCTATGGCTACACCTTC
>TRBV7-9|TRBJ2-3|TRBD2|-
CASSSRLAGSTDTQYF
TGTGCCAGCAGCAGCAGACTAGCGGGGAGCACAGATACGCAGTATTTT
>TRBV4-1|TRBJ2-6|-|many
CASSRLPAPLGANVLTF
TGCGCCAGCAGCCGCCTCCCAGCACCTCTTGGGGCCAACGTCCTGACTTTC
>TRBV19|TRBJ2-7|-|many
CASSIYVSSYEQYF
TGTGCCAGTAGTATCTACGTGAGCTCCTACGAGCAGTACTTC
>TRBV6-4|TRBJ2-3|-|many
CASSRQDTDTQYF
TGTGCCAGCAGTCGACAGGACACAGATACGCAGTATTTT
>TRBV6-2/TRBV6-3|TRBJ1-6|-|many
CASSDAWQAQGNSPLHF
TGTGCCAGCAGTGACGCTTGGCAGGCTCAAGGGAATTCACCCCTCCACTTT
>TRBV24-1|TRBJ2-2|-|many
CATSDLGLNGELFF
TGTGCCACCAGTGATTTGGGACTTAACGGGGAGCTGTTTTTT
>TRBV21-1|TRBJ1-5|-|many
CASSNYSGGYQPQHF
TGTGCCAGCAGCAACTATTCGGGAGGATATCAGCCCCAGCATTTT
>TRBV28|TRBJ2-7|-|many
CASSTTPEQYF
TGTGCCAGCAGTACTACACCCGAGCAGTACTTC
>TRBV20-1|TRBJ2-7|-|-
CSASRFLGSYEQYF
TGCAGTGCTAGTCGATTCTTGGGGTCCTACGAGCAGTACTTC
>TRBV20-1|TRBJ1-5|TRBD1|-
CSARVKQGVSNQPQHF
TGCAGTGCTAGGGTTAAACAGGGGGTTAGCAATCAGCCCCAGCATTTT
>TRBV5-6|TRBJ1-5|TRBD1|many
CASSCRDREYSNQPQHF
TGTGCCAGCAGCTGCCGGGACAGAGAATATAGCAATCAGCCCCAGCATTTT
>TRBV5-4|TRBJ2-2|TRBD2|many
CASSFSGGHSGELFF
TGTGCCAGCAGCTTCAGCGGGGGACATTCCGGGGAGCTGTTTTTT
>TRBV7-9|TRBJ1-2|TRBD1|few
CASILTGTATNYGYTF
TGTGCCAGCATCCTGACCGGGACAGCGACTAACTATGGCTACACCTTC
>TRBV5-4|TRBJ2-5|TRBD1|few
CASSWDRGGKTQYF
TGTGCCAGCAGCTGGGACAGGGGAGGAAAGACCCAGTACTTC
>TRBV21-1|TRBJ1-2|-|many
CASSLFRRGPYGYTF
TGTGCCAGCAGCCTCTTTCGCAGGGGCCCTTATGGCTACACCTTC
>TRBV29-1|TRBJ1-1|-|many
CSVLLGGAFTEAFF
TGCAGCGTCCTCCTCGGTGGGGCATTCACTGAAGCTTTCTTT
>TRBV3-1|TRBJ2-4|-|many
CASSQADIQYF
TGTGCCAGCAGCCAAGCGGACATTCAGTACTTC
>TRBV6-2/TRBV6-3|TRBJ2-3|-|-
CASRTGSHQYF
TGTGCCAGCAGGACCGGGAGCCACCAGTATTTT
>TRBV6-2/TRBV6-3|TRBJ2-1|-|few
CASTDRWTENEQFF
TGTGCCAGCACCGATCGCTGGACAGAAAATGAGCAGTTCTTC
>TRBV7-2|TRBJ2-3|-|many
CASSLKGPLGAQYF
TGTGCCAGCAGCCTCAAGGGTCCGTTGGGAGCCCAGTATTTT
>TRBV20-1|TRBJ2-4|-|-
CSARPDNLAKNIQYF
TGCAGTGCTAGGCCAGACAACCTAGCCAAAAACATTCAGTACTTC
>TRBV2|TRBJ1-2|-|-
CASRGQTDDYGYTF
TGTGCCAGCAGGGGACAAACCGACGACTATGGCTACACCTTC
>TRBV2|TRBJ1-1|TRBD1|-
CATSRGYRGDTEAFF
TGTGCCACCTCTAGGGGCTACAGGGGTGACACTGAAGCTTTCTTT
>TRBV10-1|TRBJ2-7|-|few
CASSEGYEQYF
TGCGCCAGCAGTGAGGGATACGAGCAGTACTTC
>TRBV28|TRBJ2-5|TRBD2|few
CASSLFTSEETQYF
TGTGCCAGCAGTTTATTTACTAGCGAAGAGACCCAGTACTTC
>TRBV5-4|TRBJ2-5|-|few
CASRSRAGETQYF
TGTGCCAGCAGGAGCAGGGCCGGAGAGACCCAGTACTTC